This T cell receptor (beta chain) was obtained from a study of PD-L1 blockade in urothelial cancer. On the study more broadly: Blood samples contained a median 141,255 T cells.

The method was immunoSEQ multiplex PCR; TCRdb's version includes in-frame clones alone and lacks a portion of them. The table lists about 46,000 clones, around 85% of them singletons, with about 2% in the top ten. The V end was cut by 3 bases, the J end by 2 bases, with 11 bases between. Germline CDR1 MNHNS, CDR2 SASEGT. The CDR3 spans 16 residues. Study results and caveats: Clonality of blood TCR below the median before treatment predicted better survival.

As for time point: peripheral blood 6 weeks after treatment start. Turning to this clone: Its antigen is not identified.

This sample comprised PBMCs, obtained around atezolizumab (anti-PD-L1) treatment. The chain uses TRBV6-1 and TRBJ2-6; weak D call: TRBD2 (5 bases). This clonotype originated in a man in his fifties with urothelial cancer. The CDR3 here is CASSDTGIAGANVLTF. The CDR3 DNA reads as TGTGCCAGCAGTGATACGGGGATCGCTGGGGCCAACGTCCTGACTTTC.